The present entry profiles one T cell receptor beta chain with its context. The antigen is unknown. These data come from a study of radiotherapy plus CTLA-4 blockade in lung cancer. CDR3 length: 13 amino acids. Germline values: CDR1 MDHEN, CDR2 SYDVKM. The V and J ends lost 3 bases and 7 bases respectively, with 10 bases between them. Overall study findings and caveats: The study found tumor-derived TCR clones expanded in blood after radiotherapy plus ipilimumab.

The data were produced by immunoSEQ multiplex PCR, yet TCRdb's version contains in-frame clones alone and is incomplete. The data hold approximately 85,000 clones, with about 90% observed a single time. This TCR came from a human donor with non-small cell lung cancer who had a partial response to radiotherapy plus ipilimumab. The material sequenced was peripheral blood, taken from a patient treated with radiotherapy plus ipilimumab. The chain recombines TRBV28 with TRBJ2-1; D is possibly TRBD1 (5 bases). As DNA, the CDR3 is TGTGCCAGCAGTTTCCAGGGATTTAATGAGCAGTTCTTC. Encoded protein: CASSFQGFNEQFF. Filled out from reference TRBV28 and TRBJ2-1, the complete variable domain reads DVKVTQSSRYLVKRTGEKVFLECVQDMDHENMFWYRQDPGLGLRLIYFSYDVKMKEKGDIPEGYSVSREKKERFSLILESASTNQTSMYLCASSFQGFNEQFFGPGTRLTVL.